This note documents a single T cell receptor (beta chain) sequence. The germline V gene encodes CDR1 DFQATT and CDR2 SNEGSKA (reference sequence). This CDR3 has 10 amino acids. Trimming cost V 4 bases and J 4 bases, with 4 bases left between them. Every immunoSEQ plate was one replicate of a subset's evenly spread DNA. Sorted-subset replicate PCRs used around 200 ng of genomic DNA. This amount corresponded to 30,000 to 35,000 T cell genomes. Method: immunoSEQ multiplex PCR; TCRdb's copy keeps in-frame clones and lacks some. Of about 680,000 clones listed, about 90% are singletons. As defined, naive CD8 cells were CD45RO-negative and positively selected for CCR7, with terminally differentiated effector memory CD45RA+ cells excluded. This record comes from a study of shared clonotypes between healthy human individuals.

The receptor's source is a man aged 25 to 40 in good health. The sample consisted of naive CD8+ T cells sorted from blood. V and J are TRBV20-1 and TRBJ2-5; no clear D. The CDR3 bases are TGCAGTGCTAAGGGAGAGACCCAGTACTTC. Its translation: CSAKGETQYF.